Shown below are 22 T cell receptor beta chains from a single sample sequenced in a study of CD8 T cells in Susac syndrome. RNA amounts of 0.5 to 1 ug underwent reverse transcription with random hexamers. MiXCR, run by TCRdb on the immunoSEQ multiplex PCR reads, gives a single entry per CDR3 protein. Of roughly 150,000 distinct CDR3 sequences in the sample, roughly 95% are singletons; the top ten hold 0.09% to 0.1%. Input material: CD4+ T cells from PBMCs. Source of these receptors: a human donor with multiple sclerosis.

The chain joins TRBV13 to TRBJ2-1; no firm D call. The CDR3 runs to 15 residues. Germline-derived CDR1 and CDR2 are PRHDT and FYEKMQ (reference sequence). Trimming took 8 bases from V and 4 from J, leaving 18 bases between them. Here the CDR3 reads CASALGRPEYNEQFF. DNA of the CDR3: TGTGCCAGCGCCCTAGGGCGCCCGGAGTACAATGAGCAGTTCTTC.

The V gene is TRBV7-9, the J gene TRBJ2-1; no firm D call. The CDR3 sequence is 15 residues long. V was trimmed by 5 bases and J by 0 bases, leaving 11 bases between them. Per the germline V gene, CDR1 is SEHNR and CDR2 is FQNEAQ (reference sequence). The chain's CDR3 is CASSPDLSSYNEQFF. The CDR3 nucleotides are TGTGCCAGCAGCCCCGACCTCAGCTCCTACAATGAGCAGTTCTTC.

This chain uses TRBV7-8 with TRBJ2-7; D may be TRBD1 (6 bases). CDR1 is SGHVS and CDR2 is FQNEAQ in the germline V gene. This CDR3 has 14 amino acids. The ends were cut back, 1 base at V and 2 bases at J, with 9 bases in the middle. The CDR3 loop is CASSLGRGTYEQYF. In DNA, the CDR3 is TGTGCCAGCAGCTTAGGCAGGGGTACCTACGAGCAGTACTTC.

The chain is built from TRBV29-1 and TRBJ2-7; 8 bases fit TRBD1. V shed 7 bases and J 6 bases; nucleotides not matched to a gene: 5. CDR1 is SQVTM, CDR2 ANQGSEA, per germline. The CDR3 is 11 residues long. The CDR3 bases are TGCAGCGCTGGACAGGGTGGCGAGCAGTACTTC. This gives the protein CSAGQGGEQYF.

The chain couples TRBV13 to TRBJ2-7, with unresolved D. Germline V gene lookup returns CDR1 PRHDT and CDR2 FYEKMQ (reference sequence). The length of the CDR3 is 13 residues. The germline V and J ends were trimmed by 5 bases and 6 bases, with 14 bases remaining between them. The CDR3 region has the DNA TGTGCCAGCAGCCCAAGGATAGACCGCGAGCAGTACTTC. It codes for CASSPRIDREQYF.

The chain links TRBV11-1 to TRBJ1-3; no definite D call. From germline, CDR1 is SGHAT and CDR2 FQDESV (reference sequence). Trimming cost V 5 bases and J 0 bases, with 11 bases left between them. The length of the CDR3 is 15 residues. CDR3 sequence: CASSGRFNSGNTIYF. The CDR3 coding sequence is TGTGCCAGCAGCGGACGATTCAACTCTGGAAACACCATATATTTT.

The chain has TRBV7-3 and TRBJ2-7, with 11 bases that match TRBD2. The CDR3 totals 15 residues. Germline trimming cut 5 bases from V and 4 bases from J; bases unmatched to any gene: 7. CDR1 is SGHTA and CDR2 is FQGTGA in the germline V gene. The DNA of the CDR3 is TGTGCCAGCAGCCCACTGGGACTAGCGGATTACGAGCAGTACTTC. Its translation is CASSPLGLADYEQYF.

The chain links TRBV5-8 to TRBJ1-1, with D hard to call. Trimming cost V 0 bases and J 5 bases, with 17 bases left between them. From germline, CDR1 is SGHTS and CDR2 YDEGEE. The CDR3 has 16 residues. The chain's CDR3 is CASSLGLGRRGTEAFF. CDR3 sequence (DNA): TGTGCCAGCAGCTTGGGTTTAGGCCGCCGGGGTACTGAAGCTTTCTTT.

CDR3 amino acids: CASSPLGGGIGDTQYF. CDR3 nucleotides: TGTGCCAGCAGCCCCCTTGGAGGGGGCATTGGAGATACGCAGTATTTT. This chain uses TRBV7-9 with TRBJ2-3, with D tentatively TRBD1 (7 bases). The germline CDR1 and CDR2 sequences are SEHNR and FQNEAQ (reference sequence). V gave up 5 bases and J gave up 5 bases, with 20 bases separating them. The CDR3 sequence is 16 residues long.

V usage is TRBV28 and J usage is TRBJ2-1, with 7 bases that match TRBD1. CDR1 is MDHEN, CDR2 SYDVKM, per germline. The CDR3 spans 16 residues. V lost 6 bases, J lost 2 bases, and 10 bases stayed unmatched. In DNA form, the CDR3 reads TGTGCCAGCAGCTCCGAGGGGGCGGCCGCCTACAATGAGCAGTTCTTC. Amino acids: CASSSEGAAAYNEQFF.

The CDR3 region has the DNA TGTGCCAGCAGTGACGAATATAGCGGGAGCGGCACAGATACGCAGTATTTT. Its protein is CASSDEYSGSGTDTQYF. J is TRBJ2-3 and V is TRBV6-1; 9 bases agree with TRBD2. Germline V gene sequence: CDR1 MNHNS, CDR2 SASEGT. There are 17 residues in the CDR3. Trimming at V came to 3 bases and at J to 1 base, leaving 8 bases not matched to a gene.

This clonotype has only one observation. This chain connects TRBV29-1 to TRBJ1-1; no reliable D call. V was pared by 3 bases and J by 3 bases, with 11 bases between. The V gene's germline CDR1 is SQVTM and CDR2 ANQGSEA. This CDR3 spans 13 amino acids. The CDR3 DNA is TGCAGCGTTGATGAACAGCCAGACACTGAAGCTTTCTTT. Residues: CSVDEQPDTEAFF.

This clonotype was recorded only once. This chain joins TRBV29-1 and TRBJ1-2; D gene uncertain. Between the trimmed V and J ends, which lost 6 bases and 0 bases, there was a span of 14 bases. The CDR3 contains 14 residues. Germline V CDR1 and CDR2: SQVTM, ANQGSEA. The CDR3 nucleotides read TGCAGCGTAACCGCTTTGTCTGCTAACTATGGCTACACCTTC. This encodes CSVTALSANYGYTF. The full variable domain, rest sourced from reference TRBV29-1 and TRBJ1-2, is SAVISQKPSRDICQRGTSLTIQCQVDSQVTMMFWYRQQPGQSLTLIATANQGSEATYESGFVIDKFPISRPNLTFSTLTVSNMSPEDSSIYLCSVTALSANYGYTFGSGTRLTVV.

The gene calls are TRBV6-6 and TRBJ2-4, with TRBD1 as a possible D gene (5 bases). Germline V gene data show CDR1 as MNHNY and CDR2 as SVGAGI (reference sequence). V was pared by 6 bases and J by 0 bases, with 12 bases between. CDR3 length equals 15 residues. The CDR3 region has the DNA TGTGCCAGCAGGGGGTGGACATTAGCCAAAAACATTCAGTACTTC. Protein product: CASRGWTLAKNIQYF.

This rearrangement joins TRBV27 to TRBJ1-4; the D gene is possibly TRBD1 (6 bases). This CDR3 has 14 amino acids. Trimming shortened V by 3 bases and J by 7 bases, and 12 bases separated the two germline ends. The V gene's germline CDR1 is MNHEY and CDR2 SMNVEV (reference sequence). For the CDR3, the DNA is TGTGCCAGCAGTTTGGCGGGACAAGGTGAAAAACTGTTTTTT. It translates to CASSLAGQGEKLFF. Complete variable domain (other parts from reference TRBV27 and TRBJ1-4): EAQVTQNPRYLITVTGKKLTVTCSQNMNHEYMSWYRQDPGLGLRQIYYSMNVEVTDKGDVPEGYKVSRKEKRNFPLILESPSPNQTSLYFCASSLAGQGEKLFFGSGTQLSVL.

This chain joins TRBV15 and TRBJ2-6; D may be TRBD1 (5 bases). Germline loops: CDR1 LNHNV, CDR2 YYDKDF (reference sequence). The CDR3 runs to 15 residues. V dropped 1 base and J dropped 2 bases, with 6 bases sitting between them. CDR3 loop: CATSRAGTGANVLTF. Here the CDR3 DNA reads TGTGCCACCAGCAGAGCAGGGACTGGGGCCAACGTCCTGACTTTC.

CDR3 nucleotides: TGTGCTAGTGGCCTCGGAACAGGGGCCTGGGAGACCCAGTACTTC. Its protein product is CASGLGTGAWETQYF. The rearrangement links TRBV12-5 to TRBJ2-5; TRBD1 matches at 7 bases. The CDR3 is 15 residues long. In germline, CDR1 is LGHNT, CDR2 FRNRAP. Losses at the gene ends were 6 bases for V and 5 bases for J; bases not matched to a gene: 12.

The chain combines TRBV29-1 with TRBJ1-1; D is ambiguous. Deletions cut 7 bases from V and 5 bases from J, with 11 bases between. This CDR3 spans 11 amino acids. Germline loops: CDR1 SQVTM, CDR2 ANQGSEA. DNA for the CDR3: TGCAGCGGAGATGAGCTTACTGAAGCTTTCTTT. It translates to CSGDELTEAFF.

The genes are TRBV25-1 and TRBJ2-1; possibly TRBD1 or TRBD2 for D (5 bases each). V lost 4 bases to trimming and J lost 5 bases, with 24 bases between them. The CDR3 is 18 amino acids. CDR1 and CDR2 from the germline V gene are MGHDK and SYGVNS. CDR3 protein: CASSGALGRGGAHNEQFF. CDR3 DNA sequence: TGTGCCAGCAGTGGCGCTCTAGGCCGGGGCGGCGCTCACAATGAGCAGTTCTTC.

V is TRBV27 and J is TRBJ2-1; D ambiguous. Germline CDR1 and CDR2: MNHEY and SMNVEV (reference sequence). V lost 6 bases to trimming and J lost 8 bases, with 17 bases between them. This CDR3 comprises 14 residues. The CDR3, as DNA: TGTGCCAGCAGCCCACGGATGGGCGGCGATGAGCAGTTCTTC. Amino acids: CASSPRMGGDEQFF.

V usage is TRBV27 and J usage is TRBJ2-5; D is unresolved. The germline V and J ends were trimmed by 6 bases and 7 bases, with 15 bases remaining between them. This CDR3 comprises 13 residues. Germline V CDR1 and CDR2: MNHEY, SMNVEV (reference sequence). CDR3 bases: TGTGCCAGCAGCTCCCTTGGAGTGGGGACCCAGTACTTC. Translation gives CASSSLGVGTQYF.

V and J are TRBV5-1 and TRBJ2-7; maybe TRBD1 (5 bases). Germline values: CDR1 SGHRS, CDR2 YFSETQ. Trimming cost V 0 bases and J 6 bases, with 13 bases left between them. The CDR3 spans 14 residues. The CDR3 DNA reads as TGCGCCAGCAGCTTGGGGCAGGGTTCGGTCGAGCAGTACTTC. It is translated as CASSLGQGSVEQYF. The full variable domain, in which reference TRBV5-1 and TRBJ2-7 provide the parts outside the CDR3, is KAGVTQTPRYLIKTRGQQVTLSCSPISGHRSVSWYQQTPGQGLQFLFEYFSETQRNKGNFPGRFSGRQFSNSRSEMNVSTLELGDSALYLCASSLGQGSVEQYFGPGTRLTVT.